This T cell receptor beta chain was sequenced in a study of shared clonotypes between healthy human individuals (dated by TCRdb to 2018 to 2021). For context, the study as a whole: A few men and two women, aged 18 to 49 years, made up the cohort. For each donor, CD4 naive and CD4 memory were each run on three plates, CD8 naive on two plates, and CD8 memory on one plate. The study deeply sequenced blood TCR repertoires of about five healthy adults to estimate repertoire size and the extent of clonotype sharing between individuals. Different laboratories and diverse techniques were used to prepare libraries and sequence TCR repertoires, to increase sequencing depth and limit assay-specific biases. Leukapheresis yielded between about 0.94 and 9.5 billion PBMCs per donor.

Points the paper makes about the study in general: Because the study included a small number of donors, the genetic and exposure-history diversity represented was limited. Roughly 5% of naive CD4, roughly 3.5% of naive CD8, approximately 2.2% of memory CD4, and about 0.4% of memory CD8 clonotypes were shared across four donors. Only blood was sampled, and tissue TCR repertoires likely differ from those in blood. Incomplete sequencing was indicated by rarefaction of sorted-subset datasets, despite the large sequencing depth. Based on pairwise subsampling, the degree of clonotype sharing among donors was expected to be affected by sequencing depth. Larger estimated clonotype richness was generally found for naive subsets than for memory subsets. Clonotypes shared by all four sorted-subset donors showed higher generation probabilities than non-shared clonotypes.

The donors were healthy, HIV-negative adults who had no recently reported acute infections or vaccinations. All donors were Caucasian adults living in Nashville, Tennessee, USA. CD4+ T cells were enriched through magnetic negative selection, after which naive cells were positively selected on CD45RA and the remaining negative fraction served as the memory subset. After blood collection by leukapheresis, PBMCs were isolated using Ficoll-Histopaque density gradient centrifugation and then cryopreserved in the vapor phase of liquid nitrogen. Analytical flow cytometry was used to check the purity and quantity of every magnetically sorted T cell population. Genomic DNA was isolated from each sorted fraction and quantified by UV absorbance on a Nanodrop 2000c. Using the deep immunoSEQ assay, multiplex PCR amplified TCR CDR3 regions from genomic DNA. Extracted genomic DNA from each cell subset was distributed evenly across all wells of several immunoSEQ 96-well plates, and each plate was treated as a replicate. For sorted subsets, each replicate PCR was loaded with around 200 ng genomic DNA, equivalent to approximately 27,000 T cell genomes. Purified libraries were quantified with a Qubit 3.0 fluorometer, sized on a Bioanalyzer 2100, and re-quantified with the KAPA Library Quantification kit. Every immunoSEQ 96-well plate was sequenced on a separate single-read 150-cycle Illumina NextSeq 550 flow cell. The authors' analysis ran thus. Because the immunoSEQ output held only junctional sequences and lacked quality scores, the filtering could not match the filtering applied to full-length reads. Sequences were annotated with PyIR, a Python wrapper for IgBLAST v1.9, using IMGT germline references to assign V/J genes and CDR3. Any read was removed if the V/J assignment was weak (E-value above 1e-6), the CDR3 was missing, or the read contained stop codons, out-of-frame junctions, or ambiguous translated residues. V3J clonotypes were defined as sequences sharing the same inferred V gene, J gene, and CDR3 amino acid sequence. Percentage overlap between repertoires was calculated by dividing the number of shared unique clonotypes by the size of the smaller repertoire. Richness of each repertoire was evaluated using RTK rarefaction, the Chao1 estimator, and Recon v2.1 estimates of unobserved clonotypes. Generation probabilities for all TCRbeta clonotypes obtained by the gDNA method from a handful of donors were computed using OLGA. TCRdb obtained this table from immuneACCESS and retained in-frame rearrangements with V and J assigned. These tables miss some clones; where compared with another copy, unresolved V genes account for less than half of the shortfall, and the remainder is unexplained. V and J calls and clone size are as listed in that table; D and trimming were resolved from the DNA. The sample table lists a few million clones, 85% to 95% of them with a count of one. 0.3% to 0.45% of the sample lies in the top ten.

Turning to this clone: Its target antigen remains unknown. No quality values exist for individual bases; no much larger clone is one base distant.

Sequenced sample: naive CD4+ T cells from PBMCs. Per the publication, the cell subset or site label means: CD45RA+ positively selected. The TCR originated in a man aged 18 to 35 in good health. Some clones in this sample may be carry-over from other donors' samples.

The nucleotides are TGTGCCAGCAGGGGACTAGCGGGAGGGAACACCGGGGAGCTGTTTTTT. It codes for CASRGLAGGNTGELFF. Recombination joined TRBV28 with TRBJ2-2, with TRBD2 matching 15 junction bases. Reading from cysteine to phenylalanine, the CDR3 counts 16 amino acids. Only the CDR3 DNA stays, 48 bases, in frame from base 1. CDR1 and CDR2 are read off the germline V gene as MDHEN and SYDVKM. V and J are trimmed by 6 bases and 1 base, and the gene matches miss 0 bases of the junction.